This is a list of T cell receptor beta chains from one sample in a study of post-analysis software for immune sequencing data. TCRdb used MiXCR to reprocess the PCR reads, holding one entry per CDR3 protein. The sample shows about 540,000 distinct CDR3 sequences, around 31% of them seen only once. Source material: blood. The receptor set was obtained from a girl between 2 and 17 years old with multiple sclerosis. Each CDR3 is given with its conserved first and last residue. The D gene is left open where the match is weak. Clone sizes are given selectively: once, few, many, or a class where the clone is expanded.

abundance	v_gene	j_gene	d_gene	len	CDR3nt	CDR3aa
-	TRBV7-9	TRBJ2-3	TRBD2	14	TGTGCCAGCAGCTACCGGACTAGCGGGGATACGCAGTATTTT	CASSYRTSGDTQYF
-	TRBV20-1	TRBJ2-3	TRBD2	16	TGCAGTGCTAGAGATTCCACTAGCGGGGGCCCAGATACGCAGTATTTT	CSARDSTSGGPDTQYF
-	TRBV7-6	TRBJ1-1	-	17	TGTGCCAGCAGCTTAGTGGGAGGGGGTCAGATGAACACTGAAGCTTTCTTT	CASSLVGGGQMNTEAFF
-	TRBV10-3	TRBJ1-1	-	13	TGTGCCGTACTCGGGGACGAGAACACTGAAGCTTTCTTT	CAVLGDENTEAFF
-	TRBV20-1	TRBJ2-3	TRBD2	14	TGCAGTGCCGCGGGGGGTCTTTACACAGATACGCAGTATTTT	CSAAGGLYTDTQYF
-	TRBV7-9	TRBJ2-1	TRBD1	13	TGTGCCAGCAGCTTAACAACAGGGGTTGAGCAGTTCTTC	CASSLTTGVEQFF
few	TRBV20-1	TRBJ2-7	-	14	TGCAGTGCTAGAGACAAGGGTTTCTTCTACGAGCAGTACTTC	CSARDKGFFYEQYF
few	TRBV7-2	TRBJ2-5	TRBD2	18	TGTGCCAGCAGCCCAGGAGCACTAGCGGGGGGCCGGCAAGAGACCCAGTACTTC	CASSPGALAGGRQETQYF
few	TRBV5-1	TRBJ2-3	TRBD2	16	TGCGCCAGCAGCGGGACTAGCGGGGGGTACCCAGATACGCAGTATTTT	CASSGTSGGYPDTQYF
once	TRBV11-2	TRBJ1-2	-	13	TGTGCCAGCGGATCCTACAGGGCTCGGGGCTACACCTTC	CASGSYRARGYTF
-	TRBV5-1	TRBJ1-2	-	15	TGCGCCAGCAGCTTGGCCGGTTATCCAGGGCCTGGCTACACCTTC	CASSLAGYPGPGYTF
-	TRBV20-1	TRBJ2-3	-	16	TGCAGTGCTCGGGATCACGCGGGGCCCTCCACATATACGCAGTATTTT	CSARDHAGPSTYTQYF
-	TRBV7-2	TRBJ1-4	-	14	TGTGCCAGCAGCTGGACAGCAACTAATGAAAAACTGTTTTTT	CASSWTATNEKLFF
-	TRBV20-1	TRBJ2-1	-	15	TGCAGTGCTAGAAGACCGGGACTTTCATACAATGAGCAGTTCTTC	CSARRPGLSYNEQFF
-	TRBV7-3	TRBJ2-3	TRBD2	16	TGTGCCAGCAGCTCCGGGCAGCGGGGGGGCACAGATACGCAGTATTTT	CASSSGQRGGTDTQYF
-	TRBV4-2	TRBJ1-5	-	19	TGTGCCAGCAGCCAAGACGCGAAAGAGGCGCCTTATAGCAATCAGCCCCAGCATTTT	CASSQDAKEAPYSNQPQHF
once	TRBV5-1	TRBJ2-1	-	15	TGCGTCAGCAGCCGGGTCGGGGGTCCGAGCAATGAGCAGTTCTTC	CVSSRVGGPSNEQFF
-	TRBV2	TRBJ2-1	TRBD2	15	TGTGCCAGCCGAGGACTAGCGCTCTCCTACAATGAGCAGTTCTTC	CASRGLALSYNEQFF
few	TRBV10-3	TRBJ2-7	-	15	TGTGCCATCAGTGAGGGGGGGGGCGAACCTTACGAGCAGTACTTC	CAISEGGGEPYEQYF
few	TRBV20-1	TRBJ1-4	-	12	TGCAGTGCTAGGCCCTTTAATGAAAAACTGTTTTTT	CSARPFNEKLFF
-	TRBV5-5	TRBJ2-3	TRBD2	15	TGTGCCAGCAGTGCGGGGGGGACGAGCACAGATACGCAGTATTTT	CASSAGGTSTDTQYF
-	TRBV20-1	TRBJ1-2	-	15	TGCAGTGCTAGAGTCGTGACCTTAAGGGACTATGGCTACACCTTC	CSARVVTLRDYGYTF
-	TRBV5-1	TRBJ2-7	TRBD2	16	TGCGCCAGCAGCAGATCGGGGGGACCAGCTTACAATGAGCAGTACTTC	CASSRSGGPAYNEQYF
few	TRBV7-2	TRBJ2-5	TRBD2	14	TGTGCCAGCAGTCGGGGGGGCTTTGGAGAGACCCAGTACTTC	CASSRGGFGETQYF
-	TRBV20-1	TRBJ2-3	-	15	TGCAGTGCCCCCGCCCAGGGGGGGGGCACAGATACGCAGTATTTT	CSAPAQGGGTDTQYF
many	TRBV5-1	TRBJ2-1	TRBD1	15	TGTGCCAGCAGCCCCGGGACAGGGGGCTACAATGAGCAGTTCTTC	CASSPGTGGYNEQFF
few	TRBV13	TRBJ2-5	-	16	TGTGCCAGCAGCCCATCTTATGGGGACTACCAAGAGACCCAGTACTTC	CASSPSYGDYQETQYF
few	TRBV12-3/TRBV12-4	TRBJ1-1	-	13	TGTGCCAGCAGTCCAGGACAGATTACTGAAGCTTTCTTT	CASSPGQITEAFF
-	TRBV9	TRBJ1-2	-	12	TGTGCCAGCAGCGTGGCAAACTCAGGCTACACTTTC	CASSVANSGYTF
few	TRBV29-1	TRBJ1-4	TRBD1	12	TGCAGCTCGGACAGGGGGTATGAAAAACTGTTTTTT	CSSDRGYEKLFF
-	TRBV20-1	TRBJ1-6	-	15	TGCAGTGCCCCGGTGGGGTCCGGGGGCAATTCACCCCTCCACTTT	CSAPVGSGGNSPLHF
once	TRBV15	TRBJ2-1	-	14	TGTGCCACCAGCAGAGATGGGGGAAACAATGAGCAGTTCTTC	CATSRDGGNNEQFF
few	TRBV18	TRBJ1-2	-	12	TGTGCCAGCTCACCGGAGGGGAGGGGCTACACCTTC	CASSPEGRGYTF
-	TRBV6-1	TRBJ1-1	-	17	TGTGCCAGCAGAATCCTGGGGGCCTACCCCATGAACACTGAAGCTTTCTTT	CASRILGAYPMNTEAFF
few	TRBV5-5	TRBJ1-1	-	15	TGTGCCAGCAGCATGTACAGGGACGCGAACACTGAAGCTTTCTTT	CASSMYRDANTEAFF
few	TRBV5-1	TRBJ2-1	TRBD1	14	TGCGCCAGCAGTTCACAGGGGGCTAAGAATGAGCAGTTCTTC	CASSSQGAKNEQFF
-	TRBV15	TRBJ1-4	TRBD1	15	TGTGCCACCAGCAGAACGGACAGGGTCGGGGAAAAACTGTTTTTT	CATSRTDRVGEKLFF
once	TRBV20-1	TRBJ1-1	TRBD1	13	TGCAGTGCTCCCAGGGACAGGGGAATTCAGGCTTTCTTT	CSAPRDRGIQAFF
few	TRBV12-3/TRBV12-4	TRBJ2-7	-	11	TGTGCCAGCAGCTCCGGGACAGAGCAGTACTTC	CASSSGTEQYF
-	TRBV21-1	TRBJ2-7	-	14	TGTGCCAGCAGCAAATCTCGGGGGTCCTACGAGCAGTACTTC	CASSKSRGSYEQYF
-	TRBV20-1	TRBJ2-3	TRBD2	15	TGCAGTGCCCCACTCGGACTAGCGGGGGCACATACGCAGTATTTT	CSAPLGLAGAHTQYF
many	TRBV7-2	TRBJ2-3	TRBD2	16	TGTGCCAGCAGCGAAAGGGGACTAGCGAGTATAGATACGCAGTATTTT	CASSERGLASIDTQYF
few	TRBV20-1	TRBJ1-6	TRBD1	13	TGCAGTGCCAAGAAGGGACAGGGGGTGCCCCTCCACTTT	CSAKKGQGVPLHF
-	TRBV3-1	TRBJ1-2	-	16	TGTGCCAGCAGCCAAGATTCGTGGGCGGCGAACTATGGCTACACCTTC	CASSQDSWAANYGYTF
-	TRBV12-3/TRBV12-4	TRBJ1-5	TRBD1	14	TGTGTCAGCAGTCCCGACAGGGGGGGGCAGCCCCAGCATTTT	CVSSPDRGGQPQHF
few	TRBV7-8	TRBJ1-2	-	15	TGTGCCAGCAGCTTAGGGTGGCGGACAGACTATGGCTACACCTTC	CASSLGWRTDYGYTF
many	TRBV6-5	TRBJ2-5	-	16	TGTGCCAGCAGTTACTCTTGGGCAGGGACACAAGAGACCCAGTACTTC	CASSYSWAGTQETQYF
few	TRBV20-1	TRBJ2-5	-	12	TGCAGTGCTCCGAGGGACCAAGAGACCCAGTACTTC	CSAPRDQETQYF
once	TRBV18	TRBJ2-1	-	16	TGTGCCAGCTCACCACCTAACTATGACTCCTACAATGAGCAGTTCTTC	CASSPPNYDSYNEQFF
-	TRBV20-1	TRBJ2-5	-	15	TGCAGTGCTAGAGGGGGGAGGGGGGCCCAAGAGACCCAGTACTTC	CSARGGRGAQETQYF
-	TRBV5-6	TRBJ2-5	TRBD2	17	TGTGCCAGCAGCTTGGCCGGGTTAGCGGGGGTACAAGAGACCCAGTACTTC	CASSLAGLAGVQETQYF
-	TRBV12-3/TRBV12-4	TRBJ2-7	-	13	TGTGCCAGCAGTCCGGACAAGGTTTACGAGCAGTACTTC	CASSPDKVYEQYF
-	TRBV10-3	TRBJ2-7	TRBD1	14	TGTGCCATCAGTGAGTTTGAGGGGGCCGACGAGCAGTACTTC	CAISEFEGADEQYF
-	TRBV15	TRBJ2-5	TRBD2	15	TGTGCCACCAGCAGGGTAGCGGGGGGTGCAGAGACCCAGTACTTC	CATSRVAGGAETQYF
-	TRBV5-1	TRBJ2-7	-	13	TGCGCCAGCAGCTTCCTGGGATTGAACGAGCAGTACTTC	CASSFLGLNEQYF
-	TRBV14	TRBJ1-2	-	16	TGTGCCAGCAGCCAACTGGACGGGGGTATTAACTATGGCTACACCTTC	CASSQLDGGINYGYTF
-	TRBV12-3/TRBV12-4	TRBJ2-7	TRBD1	14	TGTGCCGGCAGTCAGGGGGATGGACCATACGAGCAGTACTTC	CAGSQGDGPYEQYF
-	TRBV29-1	TRBJ2-1	-	13	TGCAGCCGCACGGCGCGGGGATACAATGAGCAGTTCTTC	CSRTARGYNEQFF
-	TRBV12-3/TRBV12-4	TRBJ2-7	TRBD1	14	TGTGCCAGCAGTTTGACAGGGAATGGGGCCGAGCAGTACTTC	CASSLTGNGAEQYF